Presented here are 9 T cell receptor beta chains from one specimen sequenced in a study of T cell responses to AZD1222 COVID-19 vaccine. The method was immunoSEQ multiplex PCR; TCRdb's version includes in-frame clones alone and lacks a portion of them. The table records some 110,000 clones, around 82% of them present only once. This sample comprised peripheral blood, obtained on day 0 of AZD1222 vaccination. These receptor sequences come from an adult in good health.

This chain links TRBV7-9 with TRBJ1-3; D gene ambiguous. The CDR3 has 14 residues. Germline lookup yields CDR1 SEHNR and CDR2 FQNEAQ (reference sequence). The germline V and J ends were trimmed by 5 bases and 4 bases, with 12 bases remaining between them. The CDR3 here is CASSTRGSGNTIYF. The CDR3 nucleotides read TGTGCCAGCAGCACTAGAGGCAGCGGAAACACCATATATTTT.

The chain combines TRBV7-2 with TRBJ1-2, with 10 positions matching TRBD1. Germline V gene lookup returns CDR1 SGHTA and CDR2 FQGNSA. After removal of 7 bases from V and 5 bases from J, the junction contained 10 bases not matched to a gene. This CDR3 is 15 amino acids long. CDR3 coding DNA: TGTGCCAGCACCACCGGGGGACAGGGGAGTTATGGCTACACCTTC. It codes for CASTTGGQGSYGYTF. The variable domain in full, with the rest retrieved from reference TRBV7-2 and TRBJ1-2, is GAGVSQSPSNKVTEKGKDVELRCDPISGHTALYWYRQSLGQGLEFLIYFQGNSAPDKSGLPSDRFSAERTGGSVSTLTIQRTQQEDSAVYLCASTTGGQGSYGYTFGSGTRLTVV.

This chain joins TRBV3-1 (or the pseudogene TRBV3-2) and TRBJ1-4, with D unresolved. V lost 1 base and J 5 bases, leaving 11 bases between the germline ends. CDR3 size: 15 residues. In germline, CDR1 is LGHDT, CDR2 YNNKEL (reference sequence). CDR3 coding DNA: TGTGCCAGCAGCCAAGGAGTTGGGTGGAATGAAAAACTGTTTTTT. Translation gives CASSQGVGWNEKLFF.

The chain is built from TRBV3-1 (or the pseudogene TRBV3-2) and TRBJ2-3, with TRBD2 identical over 9 bases. V lost 7 bases and J lost 6; bases outside the gene matches: 8. Germline CDR1 and CDR2: LGHDT and YNNKEL (reference sequence). The CDR3 is 14 residues long. The CDR3 here is CASKQSGGYDTQYF. The DNA of the CDR3 is TGTGCCAGCAAGCAAAGCGGGGGGTACGATACGCAGTATTTT.

This clone has only a few counts. Different DNA sequences within this sample yield the same CDR3. The CDR3 here is CASSLQETQYF. The CDR3 DNA is TGTGCCAGCAGCTTACAAGAGACCCAGTACTTC. The rearrangement uses TRBV7-2 and TRBJ2-5; D call uncertain. Germline V gene data show CDR1 as SGHTA and CDR2 as FQGNSA. Deletions cut 2 bases from V and 2 bases from J, with 0 bases between. The CDR3 has 11 residues.

V and J are TRBV11-2 and TRBJ2-6, with D tentatively TRBD2 (6 bases). V dropped 5 bases and J dropped 0 bases, with 20 bases sitting between them. This CDR3 has 19 amino acids. CDR1 is SGHAT, CDR2 FQNNGV, per germline. The chain's CDR3 is CASSPRPPGGNSGANVLTF. CDR3 bases: TGTGCCAGCAGCCCCCGGCCGCCAGGAGGGAACTCTGGGGCCAACGTCCTGACTTTC.

The CDR3 nucleotides read TGTGCCAGCAGTGGGGGATCCAAAAACATTCAGTACTTC. Translating gives CASSGGSKNIQYF. This rearrangement joins TRBV11-3 to TRBJ2-4, with D perhaps being TRBD1 or TRBD2 (5 bases each). Trimming left V 6 bases short and J 2 bases short, with 8 bases between. Looked up from germline, CDR1 is SGHNT and CDR2 is YENEEA. This CDR3 has 13 residues.

In its sample, this clone was seen once. This chain links TRBV3-1 (or the pseudogene TRBV3-2) with TRBJ1-3; D is unclear. In germline, CDR1 is LGHDT, CDR2 YNNKEL (reference sequence). V dropped 4 bases and J dropped 0 bases, with 7 bases sitting between them. The CDR3 sequence is 14 residues long. The CDR3 DNA reads TGTGCCAGCAGCCCGACTTCCTCTGGAAACACCATATATTTT. It yields the protein CASSPTSSGNTIYF.

This clone was detected only once. V is TRBV18 and J is TRBJ1-5; no firm D call. The V end lost 0 bases, the J end lost 1 base, and 10 bases lay between the germline ends. This CDR3 comprises 16 residues. The germline V gene encodes CDR1 KGHSH and CDR2 LQKENI. In DNA, the CDR3 is TGTGCCAGCTCACCACCTCCGGACGCAAGCAATCAGCCCCAGCATTTT. Encoded protein: CASSPPPDASNQPQHF. Combining the CDR3 with reference TRBV18 and TRBJ1-5 gives the whole variable domain NAGVMQNPRHLVRRRGQEARLRCSPMKGHSHVYWYRQLPEEGLKFMVYLQKENIIDESGMPKERFSAEFPKEGPSILRIQQVVRGDSAAYFCASSPPPDASNQPQHFGDGTRLSIL.